These 30 T cell receptor beta chains came from one sample sequenced in a study of CD8 T cells in ankylosing spondylitis (dated by TCRdb to the late 2010s). Libraries came from 5' RACE. Sequencer: Illumina HiSeq 2500. Through fastp at Q25 and MiXCR, TCRdb rebuilt clones from the public reads, retaining in-frame beta chains. All rows with the same CDR3 protein become a single entry with the most common DNA and genes. This sample is represented by fewer than 550,000 distinct CDR3 sequences; roughly 5.2% of them were singletons. The ten largest clones represent under 4.5% of the sample. What the research found in general, with its limitations: Blood from ankylosing spondylitis patients appeared to be characterized by a TCR beta motif composed of 7 to 9 highly homologous amino acid variants.

What these receptors recognize is not known. The sequenced sample was blood, either unsorted or a sorted T cell fraction (not recorded which). Source of these receptors: a male donor with ankylosing spondylitis.

This chain joins TRBV6-1 and TRBJ2-2; the D gene is possibly TRBD2 (5 bases). The CDR3 spans 11 residues. V lost 11 bases and J lost 6, with 10 bases in between. Germline loops: CDR1 MNHNS, CDR2 SASEGT. The CDR3 nucleotides are TGTGCCGAGGGTAGTTCCGGGGAGCTGTTTTTT. Amino acid sequence: CAEGSSGELFF.

The rearrangement uses TRBV2 and TRBJ2-2, with D tentatively TRBD1 (6 bases). V lost 3 bases to trimming and J lost 2 bases, with 16 bases between them. The germline V gene has CDR1 SNHLY and CDR2 FYNNEI. This CDR3 contains 17 residues. CDR3 DNA sequence: TGTGCCAGCAGTGATAACCGACAGGAACCAAACACCGGGGAGCTGTTTTTT. Translated, it gives CASSDNRQEPNTGELFF.

This clonotype has at least ten counts. The rearrangement links TRBV12-3 or TRBV12-4 to TRBJ2-7; D gene uncertain. The CDR3 spans 15 residues. Trimming shortened V by 5 bases and J by 2 bases, and 16 bases separated the two germline ends. CDR3 residues: CASSGPWHITYEQYF. CDR3 in DNA: TGTGCCAGCAGTGGGCCCTGGCATATCACCTACGAGCAGTACTTC.

V usage is TRBV20-1 and J usage is TRBJ2-2; 16 bases are shared with TRBD2. Germline loops: CDR1 DFQATT, CDR2 SNEGSKA (reference sequence). CDR3 length equals 16 residues. V shed 7 bases and J 6 bases; nucleotides not matched to a gene: 8. The chain's CDR3 is CSVPGLAGGQAGELFF. In DNA, the CDR3 is TGCAGTGTACCGGGACTAGCGGGAGGGCAAGCCGGGGAGCTGTTTTTT.

This clonotype came up a few times. This rearrangement joins TRBV20-1 to TRBJ2-3; TRBD2 aligns across 13 bases. Germline V gene lookup returns CDR1 DFQATT and CDR2 SNEGSKA (reference sequence). The CDR3 spans 19 residues. V lost 0 bases and J lost 0; bases outside the gene matches: 9. As DNA, the CDR3 is TGCAGTGCTAGAGATTTGCCGGGACTAGCGGGGACTAGCACAGATACGCAGTATTTT. This sequence encodes CSARDLPGLAGTSTDTQYF.

There are many counts of this clonotype. V usage is TRBV6-1 and J usage is TRBJ1-5; 7 bases are a match to TRBD1. This CDR3 is built from 16 residues. With V trimmed by 4 bases and J by 7 bases, 13 bases remained unmatched. CDR1 is MNHNS, CDR2 SASEGT, per germline. The CDR3 nucleotides read TGTGCCAGCAGTGGGACAGGTGGGGATGGAGGGCAGCCCCAGCATTTT. Translation: CASSGTGGDGGQPQHF.

This clonotype was counted ten times or more. The chain employs TRBV12-3 or TRBV12-4 and TRBJ2-7, with D maybe TRBD2 (8 bases). CDR3 length: 19 residues. V was trimmed by 3 bases and J by 0 bases, leaving 24 bases between them. The CDR3 DNA reads TGTGCCAGCAGTTTTGTAGACAGGGTGTCGGGAGGGAACTCCTACGAGCAGTACTTC. This translates into CASSFVDRVSGGNSYEQYF.

Concerning this clonotype: A much larger clone differs by one base, so this may be a read error. The J gene is TRBJ2-7, the V gene TRBV6-2 or TRBV6-3, with D perhaps matching TRBD2 (6 bases). This CDR3 has 13 residues. Trimming cost V 6 bases and J 13 bases, with 22 bases left between them. Per the germline V gene, CDR1 is MNHEY and CDR2 is SVGEGT. The CDR3 sequence is CASSPQEGSVHYF. The DNA for the CDR3 is TGTGCCAGCAGCCCCCAGGAGGGTAGCGTGCATTACTTC.

V usage is TRBV21-1 and J usage is TRBJ1-1. TRBV21-1 is assigned pseudogene status. The CDR3 extends over 15 amino acids. This chain's CDR3 is CASSHIRKANTEAFF. CDR3 coding DNA: TGTGCCAGCAGCCACATTCGGAAGGCAAACACTGAAGCTTTCTTT.

This clonotype was detected many times. The V and J genes are TRBV20-1 and TRBJ1-4; D might be TRBD1 (6 bases). This CDR3 comprises 15 residues. The V end was cut by 3 bases, the J end by 5 bases, with 16 bases between. Per germline, CDR1 DFQATT and CDR2 SNEGSKA (reference sequence). The CDR3 bases are TGCAGTGCTAGCCGAACGGGACACCGAAATGAAAAACTGTTTTTT. It codes for CSASRTGHRNEKLFF.

This clonotype was seen at least ten times. The chain has TRBV5-1 and TRBJ2-1; 7 positions match TRBD2. The CDR3 totals 16 residues. In germline, CDR1 is SGHRS, CDR2 YFSETQ. With V trimmed by 3 bases and J by 8 bases, 14 bases remained unmatched. The CDR3 here is CASSSHSGPEGDEQFF. DNA for the CDR3: TGCGCCAGCAGCTCACATAGCGGGCCCGAGGGCGATGAGCAGTTCTTC.

This clonotype was seen repeatedly, ten times or more. The V gene is TRBV20-1, the J gene TRBJ2-5, with TRBD1 identical over 7 bases. The CDR3 extends over 13 amino acids. Germline CDR1 is DFQATT and CDR2 is SNEGSKA (reference sequence). V dropped 3 bases and J dropped 4; count of bases not matched to a gene: 5. The CDR3 spells CSASEGAGETQYF. CDR3 DNA sequence: TGCAGTGCTAGCGAGGGGGCGGGAGAGACCCAGTACTTC.

This clonotype came up many times. This chain connects TRBV20-1 to TRBJ2-1; 7 nucleotides line up with TRBD2. Germline V gene data show CDR1 as DFQATT and CDR2 as SNEGSKA (reference sequence). J lost 2 bases, V lost 6 bases, and 10 bases had no gene match. The CDR3 has 15 amino acids. DNA for the CDR3: TGCAGTGCGTATCGGGCGGGGGAGGCCTACAATGAGCAGTTCTTC. Amino acid sequence: CSAYRAGEAYNEQFF.

In this sample, this clonotype turned up many times. V is TRBV20-1 and J is TRBJ1-1; D call uncertain. This CDR3 is built from 11 residues. V gave up 5 bases and J gave up 3 bases, with 7 bases separating them. CDR1 DFQATT and CDR2 SNEGSKA come from the germline V gene (reference sequence). CDR3 bases: TGCAGTGCTGTAAGGTACACTGAAGCTTTCTTT. Protein: CSAVRYTEAFF.

This clonotype was seen repeatedly, ten times or more. The chain uses TRBV20-1 and TRBJ2-5; TRBD2 matches 8 bases. The germline gives CDR1 DFQATT, CDR2 SNEGSKA (reference sequence). V trimming: 4 bases; J trimming: 2 bases; junction bases outside the gene matches: 6. This CDR3 is 14 amino acids long. CDR3: CSAMVAGLQETQYF. For the CDR3, the DNA is TGCAGTGCTATGGTAGCGGGGTTGCAAGAGACCCAGTACTTC.

A few counts support this clonotype. The rearrangement uses TRBV6-1 and TRBJ2-3, with 11 nucleotides matching TRBD2. This CDR3 contains 17 residues. J gave up 0 bases and V 6 bases, and 8 bases lay outside the gene matches. Germline assignment: CDR1 MNHNS and CDR2 SASEGT. The CDR3 sequence: CASSLGTSGLSTDTQYF. The CDR3 DNA reads TGTGCCAGCAGCCTCGGGACTAGCGGCCTAAGCACAGATACGCAGTATTTT.

This clonotype was recorded at least ten times. The rearrangement links TRBV5-1 to TRBJ2-3, with a tentative D call TRBD2 (5 bases). V was pared by 0 bases and J by 0 bases, with 11 bases between. The germline V gene has CDR1 SGHRS and CDR2 YFSETQ. The CDR3 covers 16 residues. The CDR3 protein is CASSLDPAGSTDTQYF. CDR3 DNA sequence: TGCGCCAGCAGCTTGGACCCGGCGGGCAGCACAGATACGCAGTATTTT.

The rearrangement links TRBV7-2 to TRBJ2-2; possible D gene TRBD1, 5 bases. The CDR3 covers 16 residues. CDR1 is SGHTA, CDR2 FQGNSA, per germline. V gave up 3 bases and J gave up 2 bases, with 13 bases separating them. CDR3 in amino acids: CASSFGRGRNTGELFF. The CDR3 nucleotides read TGTGCCAGCAGCTTTGGTAGGGGCCGAAACACCGGGGAGCTGTTTTTT.

This clonotype came up many times. The gene calls are TRBV10-3 and TRBJ2-5; D might be TRBD1 (5 bases). CDR1 and CDR2 (germline): ENHRY, SYGVKD. V lost 5 bases, J lost 1 base, and 8 bases lay in between. The CDR3 extends over 13 amino acids. CDR3 in amino acids: CAISFDSQETQYF. CDR3 coding DNA: TGTGCCATCAGTTTCGACAGCCAAGAGACCCAGTACTTC.

This clonotype showed up many times. The CDR3 spells CATSRDKTYEQYF. DNA of the CDR3: TGTGCCACCAGCAGGGACAAGACCTACGAGCAGTACTTC. This rearrangement joins TRBV15 to TRBJ2-7; maybe TRBD1 (5 bases). The CDR3 contains 13 residues. Germline assignment: CDR1 LNHNV and CDR2 YYDKDF (reference sequence). The germline V and J ends were trimmed by 3 bases and 2 bases, with 8 bases remaining between them.

This clonotype was counted ten times or more. The chain uses TRBV20-1 and TRBJ1-1; D ambiguous. Germline V gene sequence: CDR1 DFQATT, CDR2 SNEGSKA (reference sequence). V was cut by 4 bases and J by 0 bases, with 9 bases left in between. The CDR3 is 13 amino acids. The CDR3 region is CSATDKLNTEAFF. The CDR3 DNA reads TGCAGTGCTACAGACAAGTTGAACACTGAAGCTTTCTTT.

In this sample, this clonotype turned up many times. This chain uses TRBV29-1 with TRBJ1-1; D unclear. Germline V gives CDR1 SQVTM, CDR2 ANQGSEA. This CDR3 spans 14 amino acids. This CDR3 is CSFSRRLSGTEAFF. The CDR3 DNA reads as TGCAGTTTTTCTAGACGGCTCTCGGGCACTGAAGCTTTCTTT.

This clonotype was recorded at least ten times. V usage is TRBV7-9 and J usage is TRBJ2-7, with a possible D match to TRBD2 (5 bases). Trimming removed 1 base at V and 12 bases at J, with 13 bases between. Germline loops: CDR1 SEHNR, CDR2 FQNEAQ (reference sequence). CDR3 length: 12 residues. CDR3 in amino acids: CASSLEHRELYF. Written as DNA, the CDR3 is TGTGCCAGCAGCTTAGAACACCGGGAATTGTACTTC.

This clonotype was seen ten or more times. The J gene is TRBJ2-7, the V gene TRBV27; D gene uncertain. V was trimmed by 6 bases and J by 0 bases, leaving 9 bases between them. Germline values: CDR1 MNHEY, CDR2 SMNVEV (reference sequence). The CDR3 length is 13 residues. DNA of the CDR3: TGTGCCAGCAGGGTGGACGACTCCTACGAGCAGTACTTC. Translation gives CASRVDDSYEQYF.

This chain uses TRBV24-1 with TRBJ2-3, with TRBD1 matching 8 bases. The germline CDR1 and CDR2 sequences are KGHDR and SFDVKD. CDR3 length: 16 residues. V was clipped by 1 base and J by 3 bases; unmatched bases: 5. DNA of the CDR3: TGTGCCACCAGTGATTTAGGACAGGGAGCGACAGATACGCAGTATTTT. Translated: CATSDLGQGATDTQYF.

Many counts were recorded for this clonotype. The V call is TRBV20-1, the J call TRBJ1-1, with D hard to call. This CDR3 contains 15 residues. V was cut by 1 base and J by 8 bases, with 20 bases left in between. Germline CDR1 DFQATT, CDR2 SNEGSKA (reference sequence). The CDR3: CSARVYPTSQAEAFF. The CDR3 DNA is TGCAGTGCTAGAGTCTACCCAACGTCGCAGGCCGAAGCTTTCTTT.

In this sample, this clonotype turned up many times. The chain couples TRBV12-3 or TRBV12-4 to TRBJ1-4; D is ambiguous. CDR3 length: 12 residues. V lost 8 bases and J 6 bases, leaving 10 bases between the germline ends. CDR3 coding DNA: TGTGCCAGCGGGGAGGCCGATGAAAAACTGTTTTTT. Its protein is CASGEADEKLFF.

This chain joins TRBV7-2 and TRBJ2-7; D is unclear. Germline CDR1 and CDR2: SGHTA and FQGNSA. The CDR3 spans 13 residues. V was cut by 2 bases and J by 6 bases, with 11 bases left in between. In DNA form, the CDR3 reads TGTGCCAGCAGCTTACGTTCGGATTTCGAGCAGTACTTC. Translating gives CASSLRSDFEQYF.

V gene TRBV21-1 combines with J gene TRBJ2-7; TRBD1 was called by the table and not checked on the DNA. TRBV21-1 is an annotated pseudogene. The CDR3 has 15 amino acids. The CDR3 DNA reads TGTGCCAGCACCGTAACAACAGGGATCGCCCTAGGGCAGTACTTC. Protein sequence: CASTVTTGIALGQYF.

This clonotype appeared many times. The chain couples TRBV12-3 or TRBV12-4 to TRBJ2-1; TRBD2 matches 10 bases. V lost 6 bases to trimming and J lost 8 bases; unmatched junction nucleotides: 19. The CDR3 length is 18 residues. The CDR3: CASSSLLLAGGLGDEQFF. CDR3 in DNA: TGTGCCAGCAGCTCGCTACTTTTAGCGGGGGGTCTCGGCGATGAGCAGTTCTTC.